A selection of T cell receptor beta chains follows, all from one sample in a study of T cell repertoires and HLA-DP antigens. The antigens these receptors bind are not known. Measured with immunoSEQ multiplex PCR; TCRdb has only the in-frame clones, and not every one. The sample consists of about 89,000 clones, about nine tenths of them appearing once. Input material: CD4+ T cells from PBMCs. Receptors originate from a man aged 50 or older in good health and CMV-seronegative. The CDR3 runs from the conserved cysteine through the conserved F or W. A D gene is named only where the DNA matches it firmly. Expanded clones are given a class, and other clones once, few, many or no size at all.

clone_size,j_call,d_call,v_call,cdr3_aa,cdr3_nt
.,TRBJ2-7,TRBD2,TRBV28,CASSLRLAGSYEQYF,TGTGCCAGCAGTTTAAGGTTAGCGGGCTCCTACGAGCAGTACTTC
.,TRBJ2-1,.,TRBV2,CASSERETNEQFF,TGTGCCAGCAGTGAACGGGAAACCAATGAGCAGTTCTTC
.,TRBJ2-3,.,TRBV6-1,CASKHLTTDTQYF,TGTGCCAGCAAACACTTGACCACAGATACGCAGTATTTT
.,TRBJ1-3,.,TRBV28,CASSFSGNTIYF,TGTGCCAGCAGTTTTTCTGGAAACACCATATATTTT
.,TRBJ2-1,TRBD1,TRBV6-1,CASSELGQAREQFF,TGTGCCAGCAGTGAATTGGGACAGGCTCGGGAGCAGTTCTTC
.,TRBJ1-5,.,TRBV7-2,CASTTPGLGNQPQHF,TGTGCCAGCACCACCCCAGGGCTAGGCAATCAGCCCCAGCATTTT
.,TRBJ1-2,.,TRBV5-5,CASSLAFRVANYGYTF,TGTGCCAGCAGCTTGGCATTCCGTGTAGCTAACTATGGCTACACCTTC
.,TRBJ2-1,.,TRBV9,CASSVDSGASSYNEQFF,TGTGCCAGCAGCGTAGATAGCGGCGCAAGCTCCTACAATGAGCAGTTCTTC
few,TRBJ2-7,.,TRBV28,CATRRNNIYEQYF,TGTGCCACCCGGCGGAATAATATCTACGAGCAGTACTTC
.,TRBJ2-7,.,TRBV18,CASSPDSSEQYF,TGTGCCAGCTCACCAGATTCTAGCGAGCAGTACTTC
.,TRBJ1-6,TRBD1,TRBV7-2,CASSFLGRGRSPLHF,TGTGCCAGCAGCTTCCTCGGCAGGGGGCGATCACCCCTCCACTTT
.,TRBJ2-1,TRBD1,TRBV27,CASSASGLGTARSYNEQFF,TGTGCCAGCAGTGCCTCCGGGTTGGGGACAGCCCGGTCCTACAATGAGCAGTTCTTC
.,TRBJ2-3,TRBD2,TRBV19,CASSRLAGATDTQYF,TGTGCCAGTTCAAGACTAGCGGGGGCCACAGATACGCAGTATTTT
.,TRBJ1-5,.,TRBV5-8,CASSQKGYSNQPQHF,TGTGCCAGCAGCCAGAAGGGTTATAGCAATCAGCCCCAGCATTTT